One sample yielded the 24 T cell receptor beta chains listed below, sequenced in a study of T cell responses to AZD1222 COVID-19 vaccine. Some clones are missing from TCRdb's copy, which holds only in-frame ones; the method was immunoSEQ multiplex PCR. Of around 140,000 clones in the sample, 91% are singletons; the top ten hold around 8%. Sequenced here: peripheral blood, sampled 28 days after the second dose of the MenACWY control vaccine. Receptor source: an adult who received the MenACWY meningococcal vaccine as a control.

The chain links TRBV19 to TRBJ2-5, with TRBD1 identical over 10 bases. The CDR3 is 15 residues long. The germline CDR1 and CDR2 sequences are LNHDA and SQIVND (reference sequence). With 4 bases clipped from V and 4 bases from J, the junction kept 6 bases outside the gene matches. The CDR3 region is CASSTTGTGVETQYF. CDR3 coding DNA: TGTGCCAGTAGTACCACCGGGACAGGGGTAGAGACCCAGTACTTC.

This clone occurred a few times. The chain joins TRBV28 to TRBJ2-5; 8 bases fit TRBD2. The CDR3 loop spans 14 amino acids. Losses at the gene ends were 6 bases for V and 0 bases for J; bases not matched to a gene: 3. The V gene's germline CDR1 is MDHEN and CDR2 SYDVKM. The CDR3 sequence is CASRPGGDQETQYF. CDR3 DNA: TGTGCCAGCAGACCCGGGGGGGACCAAGAGACCCAGTACTTC.

The rearrangement uses TRBV9 and TRBJ1-2, with 9 bases that match TRBD1. CDR1 SGDLS and CDR2 YYNGEE come from the germline V gene. The CDR3 covers 15 residues. After removal of 0 bases from V and 8 bases from J, the junction contained 8 bases not matched to a gene. DNA of the CDR3: TGTGCCAGCAGCGTAGACCTCCGGACAGGGGAAGGCTACACCTTC. Translating gives CASSVDLRTGEGYTF.

J is TRBJ2-7 and V is TRBV7-6; the match to TRBD2 covers 14 bases. The ends lost 5 bases at V and 6 bases at J; junction bases unmatched: 9. CDR3 length equals 16 residues. Per germline, CDR1 SGHVS and CDR2 FNYEAQ. The CDR3 DNA follows: TGTGCCAGCAGCCCAGGACTAGCGGGAGGTTCAAGCGAGCAGTACTTC. Protein sequence: CASSPGLAGGSSEQYF.

The J gene is TRBJ1-6, the V gene TRBV6-5, with 7 bases identical to TRBD1. In germline, CDR1 is MNHEY, CDR2 SVGAGI. CDR3 length equals 15 residues. V dropped 5 bases and J dropped 7; count of bases not matched to a gene: 8. CDR3 region: CASSPPGGVNSPLHF. The CDR3 DNA follows: TGTGCCAGCAGTCCGCCAGGGGGTGTAAATTCACCCCTCCACTTT.

V gene TRBV2 combines with J gene TRBJ2-5, with 11 positions matching TRBD2. CDR1 SNHLY and CDR2 FYNNEI come from the germline V gene. The CDR3 has 14 amino acids. V shed 3 bases, J shed 7 bases, and the junction held 4 bases outside the gene matches. This chain's CDR3 is CASSEASGGMTQYF. The DNA of the CDR3 is TGTGCCAGCAGTGAGGCTAGCGGGGGGATGACCCAGTACTTC.

V gene TRBV27 combines with J gene TRBJ1-2; TRBD1 might be the D (5 bases). The V and J ends lost 0 bases and 3 bases respectively, with 17 bases between them. The germline CDR1 and CDR2 sequences are MNHEY and SMNVEV (reference sequence). There are 17 residues in the CDR3. The CDR3 DNA sequence: TGTGCCAGCAGTTTATCTGTTAGGATGCGGGGGGACTATGGCTACACCTTC. Translation gives CASSLSVRMRGDYGYTF.

V usage is TRBV19 and J usage is TRBJ2-1; TRBD2 agrees at 8 bases. CDR1 and CDR2 (germline): LNHDA, SQIVND (reference sequence). Unmatched junction bases numbered 10, after V lost 5 bases and J lost 4 bases. The CDR3 is made up of 16 amino acids. The CDR3 here is CASSRSTGGPYNEQFF. Here the CDR3 DNA reads TGTGCCAGTAGTCGATCAACGGGAGGGCCTTACAATGAGCAGTTCTTC.

V is TRBV18 and J is TRBJ2-7; TRBD1 might be the D (5 bases). Germline V gene lookup returns CDR1 KGHSH and CDR2 LQKENI. V was shortened by 0 bases and J by 2 bases, with 14 bases between the two germline ends. CDR3 size: 16 residues. The DNA of the CDR3 is TGTGCCAGCTCACCACCTCTGGGGCTTCCGCCCTACGAGCAGTACTTC. Residues: CASSPPLGLPPYEQYF. Using reference TRBV18 and TRBJ2-7 for the parts outside the CDR3, the full variable domain is NAGVMQNPRHLVRRRGQEARLRCSPMKGHSHVYWYRQLPEEGLKFMVYLQKENIIDESGMPKERFSAEFPKEGPSILRIQQVVRGDSAAYFCASSPPLGLPPYEQYFGPGTRLTVT.

This chain joins TRBV7-6 and TRBJ2-7, with D perhaps assigned TRBD1 or TRBD2 (6 bases each). Trimming left V 5 bases short and J 5 bases short, with 19 bases between. This CDR3 spans 15 amino acids. Germline CDR1 SGHVS, CDR2 FNYEAQ. CDR3 amino acids: CASSVGGTNLHEQYF. The CDR3 region has the DNA TGTGCCAGCAGCGTGGGCGGGACAAATCTACACGAGCAGTACTTC.

The V gene is TRBV28, the J gene TRBJ1-1; TRBD1 matches at 7 bases. CDR3 length equals 15 residues. V trimming: 4 bases; J trimming: 5 bases; junction bases outside the gene matches: 10. Germline CDR1 MDHEN, CDR2 SYDVKM. CDR3 in amino acids: CASSSYRQGSTEAFF. Written as DNA, the CDR3 is TGTGCCAGCAGTTCCTATCGACAGGGAAGTACTGAAGCTTTCTTT.

The chain couples TRBV7-2 to TRBJ1-1; D is possibly TRBD1 (6 bases). Trimming left V 5 bases short and J 5 bases short, with 12 bases between. CDR1 is SGHTA and CDR2 is FQGNSA in the germline V gene. The CDR3 runs 13 residues. For the CDR3, the DNA is TGTGCCAGCAGCCCGCAGGGGCAAACTGAAGCTTTCTTT. Its translation: CASSPQGQTEAFF.

This clone has just one count. The rearrangement uses TRBV14 and TRBJ1-6; no definite D call. The CDR3 loop spans 14 amino acids. Trimming left V 1 base short and J 7 bases short, with 8 bases between. Germline-derived CDR1 and CDR2 are SGHDN and FVKESK. CDR3 DNA sequence: TGTGCCAGCAGCCAAGGATTTCGAAATTCACCCCTCCACTTT. Amino acid sequence: CASSQGFRNSPLHF.

The V gene is TRBV28, the J gene TRBJ2-7; 12 bases are a match to TRBD2. V dropped 7 bases and J dropped 4; count of bases not matched to a gene: 5. Germline V gene data show CDR1 as MDHEN and CDR2 as SYDVKM. CDR3 length: 14 amino acids. The CDR3 DNA is TGTGCCAGCACCCTAGCGGGAGGGCTATACGAGCAGTACTTC. Translation gives CASTLAGGLYEQYF.

The genes are TRBV28 and TRBJ2-7, with 7 positions matching TRBD1. Germline CDR1 and CDR2: MDHEN and SYDVKM. CDR3 length: 15 amino acids. Losses at the gene ends were 7 bases for V and 0 bases for J; bases not matched to a gene: 9. The CDR3 coding sequence is TGTGCCAGCAACCCCCTGACAGGGAACTCCTACGAGCAGTACTTC. It encodes CASNPLTGNSYEQYF.

The chain has TRBV29-1 and TRBJ2-5; D ambiguous. The CDR3 is 12 amino acids. The germline V gene encodes CDR1 SQVTM and CDR2 ANQGSEA. Trimming shortened V by 4 bases and J by 0 bases, and 6 bases separated the two germline ends. The chain's CDR3 is CSVGDHQETQYF. In DNA, the CDR3 is TGCAGCGTTGGAGATCACCAAGAGACCCAGTACTTC.

The V gene is TRBV7-3, the J gene TRBJ2-5; D is perhaps TRBD1 (6 bases). V was cut by 3 bases and J by 4 bases, with 9 bases left in between. CDR3 size: 13 residues. Germline V gene sequence: CDR1 SGHTA, CDR2 FQGTGA. The CDR3 reads CASSLIGGETQYF. The CDR3 coding sequence is TGTGCCAGCAGCTTGATAGGGGGAGAGACCCAGTACTTC.

The chain combines TRBV9 with TRBJ1-6, with TRBD1 as a possible D gene (5 bases). The CDR3 is made up of 14 amino acids. Trimming took off 3 bases at V and 9 bases at J, with 13 bases between the two ends. The germline gives CDR1 SGDLS, CDR2 YYNGEE. CDR3 amino acids: CASSAGPDGSPLHF. The CDR3 bases are TGTGCCAGCAGCGCGGGACCCGACGGTTCACCCCTCCACTTT.

V gene TRBV6-5 combines with J gene TRBJ1-4, with D perhaps matching TRBD1 (6 bases). Trimming removed 0 bases at V and 5 bases at J, with 10 bases between. Germline-derived CDR1 and CDR2 are MNHEY and SVGAGI. The CDR3 extends over 15 amino acids. The CDR3 DNA is TGTGCCAGCAGTTACTCAGGGGGACCAAATGAAAAACTGTTTTTT. This encodes CASSYSGGPNEKLFF.

The V call is TRBV2, the J call TRBJ1-1, with D unclear. This CDR3 is 13 amino acids long. Trimming took off 4 bases at V and 0 bases at J, with 6 bases between the two ends. In germline, CDR1 is SNHLY, CDR2 FYNNEI. Here the CDR3 DNA reads TGTGCCAGCAGTGGGACGGTGAACACTGAAGCTTTCTTT. Translated, it gives CASSGTVNTEAFF.

Only a few counts were recorded for this clone. The chain combines TRBV5-1 with TRBJ2-2; 9 nucleotides match TRBD2. The CDR3 runs 18 residues. Losses at the gene ends were 0 bases for V and 6 bases for J; bases not matched to a gene: 12. CDR1 is SGHRS, CDR2 YFSETQ, per germline. CDR3 sequence (DNA): TGCGCCAGCAGCTTGGCCGCGTTGGCTAGCGGGGCCCCCGGGGAGCTGTTTTTT. Translating it yields CASSLAALASGAPGELFF.

The chain has TRBV15 and TRBJ2-1, with TRBD2 matching over 7 bases. CDR3 length equals 12 residues. Germline CDR1 reads LNHNV; CDR2 reads YYDKDF (reference sequence). V dropped 8 bases and J dropped 3; count of bases not matched to a gene: 1. The CDR3 sequence: CATGTIYNEQFF. DNA of the CDR3: TGTGCCACCGGGACTATCTACAATGAGCAGTTCTTC.

The chain recombines TRBV3-1 (or the pseudogene TRBV3-2) with TRBJ1-1; D perhaps matches TRBD1 (6 bases). The CDR3 length is 18 residues. Germline CDR1 LGHDT, CDR2 YNNKEL (reference sequence). Trimming took off 2 bases at V and 0 bases at J, with 19 bases between the two ends. CDR3 coding DNA: TGTGCCAGCAGCCAATCATTTGGGGGCGGACGGGTGAACACTGAAGCTTTCTTT. This encodes CASSQSFGGGRVNTEAFF.

The chain combines TRBV19 with TRBJ1-5; 7 bases are a match to TRBD1. The CDR3 loop spans 13 amino acids. J was trimmed by 2 bases and V by 10 bases; bases with no gene match: 5. Germline loops: CDR1 LNHDA, CDR2 SQIVND (reference sequence). CDR3 sequence: CATGGQGNQPQHF. The CDR3, as DNA: TGTGCCACCGGAGGACAGGGCAATCAGCCCCAGCATTTT.